This T cell receptor beta chain was recorded in a study of blood T cell repertoires in COVID-19. Within 2 weeks before study entry, exposed participants met a COVID-19 case. Per the original data handling: Reference gene primer amplification in the assay estimated nucleated cell counts. Method: immunoSEQ multiplex PCR; TCRdb's copy keeps in-frame clones and lacks some. The V and J calls and the clone size are those of that table, but D and trimming were determined from the DNA. Of 250,000 or so clones in the sample, over 70% were seen once. V lost 1 base, J lost 4 bases, and 3 bases lay in between. CDR3 length: 12 residues. Germline V CDR1 and CDR2: LGHDT, YNNKEL (reference sequence).

The V call is TRBV3-1 (or the pseudogene TRBV3-2), the J call TRBJ2-3; D gene ambiguous. The sample taken for sequencing was PBMCs or T cells enriched from blood (not recorded which). The receptor was isolated from a middle-aged woman who had been exposed to COVID-19. The CDR3 spells CASSQASDTQYF. The CDR3 nucleotides are TGTGCCAGCAGCCAAGCATCAGATACGCAGTATTTT.